This paragraph reports one TCR beta chain. This sample was included in a study of blood T cell repertoires in COVID-19. Assay used: immunoSEQ multiplex PCR; TCRdb lists only in-frame clones, some missing. The table records some 220,000 clones, approximately 81% of them present only once. Looked up from germline, CDR1 is ENHRY and CDR2 is SYGVKD. Deletions cut 8 bases from V and 2 bases from J, with 17 bases between. This CDR3 comprises 15 residues. The sample consisted of peripheral blood. This receptor was identified in a woman in her sixties who had recovered from COVID-19. The rearrangement links TRBV10-3 to TRBJ2-3, with D possibly TRBD2 on 5 matching bases. The CDR3 sequence is CAIGSPQRLTDTQYF. The CDR3 nucleotides are TGTGCCATCGGGAGCCCCCAGCGGCTCACAGATACGCAGTATTTT.